This T cell receptor (beta chain) appears in the sequencing data of a study of PD-L1 blockade in urothelial cancer. Across the whole study: Administration of atezolizumab to patients began in the mid-2010s, at 1,200 mg intravenously every 3 weeks. Typically, measured as a median, blood samples had about 140,000 T cells.

Time point described: pretreatment peripheral blood. Patients suffered from locally advanced or metastatic urothelial carcinoma. CDR3 size: 14 residues. V lost 10 bases, J lost 3 bases, and 17 bases lay in between. CDR1 MNHNS and CDR2 SASEGT come from the germline V gene. Method: immunoSEQ multiplex PCR; TCRdb's copy keeps in-frame clones and lacks some. This table has over 35,000 clones, around 81% appearing once. The receptor was derived from a man at least 80 years old with urothelial cancer. The V call is TRBV6-1, the J call TRBJ2-3, with TRBD2 as a possible D gene (5 bases). The material sequenced was PBMCs, taken around atezolizumab (anti-PD-L1) treatment. This CDR3 reads CAISEGGMTDTQYF. The CDR3 region has the DNA TGTGCCATTTCCGAGGGCGGAATGACAGATACGCAGTATTTT.